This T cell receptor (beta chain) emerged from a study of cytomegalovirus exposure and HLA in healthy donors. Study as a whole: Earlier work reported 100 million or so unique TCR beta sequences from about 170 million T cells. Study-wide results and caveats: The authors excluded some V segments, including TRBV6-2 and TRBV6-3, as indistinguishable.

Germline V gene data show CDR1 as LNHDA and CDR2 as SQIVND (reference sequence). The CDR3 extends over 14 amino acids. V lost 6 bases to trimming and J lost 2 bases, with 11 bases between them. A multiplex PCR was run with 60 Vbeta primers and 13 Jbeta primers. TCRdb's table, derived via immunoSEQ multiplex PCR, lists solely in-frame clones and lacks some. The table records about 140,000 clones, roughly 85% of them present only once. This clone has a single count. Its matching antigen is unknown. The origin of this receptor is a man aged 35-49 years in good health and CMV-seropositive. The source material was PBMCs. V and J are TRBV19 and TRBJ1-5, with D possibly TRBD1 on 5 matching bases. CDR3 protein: CASSLTGGNQPQHF. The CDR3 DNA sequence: TGTGCCAGTAGCCTTACAGGAGGCAATCAGCCCCAGCATTTT. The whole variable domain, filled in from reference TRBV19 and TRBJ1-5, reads DGGITQSPKYLFRKEGQNVTLSCEQNLNHDAMYWYRQDPGQGLRLIYYSQIVNDFQKGDIAEGYSVSREKKESFPLTVTSAQKNPTAFYLCASSLTGGNQPQHFGDGTRLSIL.